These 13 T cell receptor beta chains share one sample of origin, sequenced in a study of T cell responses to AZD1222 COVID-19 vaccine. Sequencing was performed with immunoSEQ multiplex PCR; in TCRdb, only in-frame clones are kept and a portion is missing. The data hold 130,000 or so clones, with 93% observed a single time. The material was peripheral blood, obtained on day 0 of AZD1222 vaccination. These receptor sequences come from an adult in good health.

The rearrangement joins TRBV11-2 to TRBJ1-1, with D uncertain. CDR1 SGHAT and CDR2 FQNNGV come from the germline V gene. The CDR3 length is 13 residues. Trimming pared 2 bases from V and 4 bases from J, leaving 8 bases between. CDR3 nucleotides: TGTGCCAGCAGCTTACTTTTTTCCACTGAAGCTTTCTTT. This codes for CASSLLFSTEAFF. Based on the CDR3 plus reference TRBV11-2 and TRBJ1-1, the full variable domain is EAGVAQSPRYKIIEKRQSVAFWCNPISGHATLYWYQQILGQGPKLLIQFQNNGVVDDSQLPKDRFSAERLKGVDSTLKIQPAKLEDSAVYLCASSLLFSTEAFFGQGTRLTVV.

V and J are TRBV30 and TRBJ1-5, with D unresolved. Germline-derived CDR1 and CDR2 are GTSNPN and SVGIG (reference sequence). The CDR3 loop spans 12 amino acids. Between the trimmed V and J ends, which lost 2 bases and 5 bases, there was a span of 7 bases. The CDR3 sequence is CAWSYSYQPQHF. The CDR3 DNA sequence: TGTGCCTGGAGTTACAGTTATCAGCCCCAGCATTTT.

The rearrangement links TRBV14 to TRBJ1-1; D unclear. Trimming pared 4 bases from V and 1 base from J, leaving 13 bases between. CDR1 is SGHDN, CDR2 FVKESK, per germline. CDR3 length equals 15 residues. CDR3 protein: CASSPPGLQNTEAFF. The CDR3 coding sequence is TGTGCCAGCAGCCCTCCCGGACTCCAGAACACTGAAGCTTTCTTT. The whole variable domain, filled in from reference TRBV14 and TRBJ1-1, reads EAGVTQFPSHSVIEKGQTVTLRCDPISGHDNLYWYRRVMGKEIKFLLHFVKESKQDESGMPNNRFLAERTGGTYSTLKVQPAELEDSGVYFCASSPPGLQNTEAFFGQGTRLTVV.

CDR3 loop: CASSPGTGALYEQFF. CDR3 DNA: TGTGCCAGCTCACCCGGGACAGGCGCCCTATATGAGCAGTTCTTC. The chain recombines TRBV18 with TRBJ2-1; 8 nucleotides line up with TRBD1. Germline-derived CDR1 and CDR2 are KGHSH and LQKENI. The CDR3 has 15 amino acids. V lost 3 bases to trimming and J lost 8 bases; unmatched junction nucleotides: 9.

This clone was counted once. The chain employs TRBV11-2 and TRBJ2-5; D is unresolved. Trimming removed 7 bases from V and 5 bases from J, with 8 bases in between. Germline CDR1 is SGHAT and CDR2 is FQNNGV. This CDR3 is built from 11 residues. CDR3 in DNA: TGTGCCAGCATGGGTGTGGAGACCCAGTACTTC. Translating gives CASMGVETQYF.

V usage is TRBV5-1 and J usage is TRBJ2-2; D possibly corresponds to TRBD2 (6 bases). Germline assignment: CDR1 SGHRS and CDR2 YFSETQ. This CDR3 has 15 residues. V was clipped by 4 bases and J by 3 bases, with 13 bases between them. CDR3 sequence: CASSPRGTYTGELFF. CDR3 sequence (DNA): TGCGCCAGCAGCCCCCGCGGGACGTACACCGGGGAGCTGTTTTTT.

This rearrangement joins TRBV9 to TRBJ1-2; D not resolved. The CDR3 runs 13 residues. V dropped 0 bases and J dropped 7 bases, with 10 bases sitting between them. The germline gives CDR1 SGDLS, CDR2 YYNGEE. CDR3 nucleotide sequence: TGTGCCAGCAGCGTAGGAGCAGCTTCTGGCTACACCTTC. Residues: CASSVGAASGYTF.

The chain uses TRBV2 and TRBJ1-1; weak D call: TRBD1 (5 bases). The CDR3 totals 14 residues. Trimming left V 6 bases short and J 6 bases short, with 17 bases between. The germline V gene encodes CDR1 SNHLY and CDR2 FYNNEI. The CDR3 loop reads CASSLAGGRAEAFF. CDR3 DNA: TGTGCCAGCAGCCTGGCCGGGGGGAGGGCTGAAGCTTTCTTT.

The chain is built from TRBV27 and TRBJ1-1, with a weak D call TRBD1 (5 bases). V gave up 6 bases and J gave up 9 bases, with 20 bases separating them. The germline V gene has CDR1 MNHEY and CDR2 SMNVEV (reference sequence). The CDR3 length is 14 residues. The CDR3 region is CASRGDRQGRKAFF. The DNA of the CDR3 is TGTGCCAGCAGAGGGGACCGACAAGGCAGGAAAGCTTTCTTT.

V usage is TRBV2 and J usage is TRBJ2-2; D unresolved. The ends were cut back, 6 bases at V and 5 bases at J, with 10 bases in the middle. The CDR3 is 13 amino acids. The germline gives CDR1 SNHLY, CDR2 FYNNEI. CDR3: CASRDLITGELFF. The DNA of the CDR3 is TGTGCCAGCAGAGACCTTATTACCGGGGAGCTGTTTTTT. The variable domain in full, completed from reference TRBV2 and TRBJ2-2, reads EPEVTQTPSHQVTQMGQEVILRCVPISNHLYFYWYRQILGQKVEFLVSFYNNEISEKSEIFDDQFSVERPDGSNFTLKIRSTKLEDSAMYFCASRDLITGELFFGEGSRLTVL.

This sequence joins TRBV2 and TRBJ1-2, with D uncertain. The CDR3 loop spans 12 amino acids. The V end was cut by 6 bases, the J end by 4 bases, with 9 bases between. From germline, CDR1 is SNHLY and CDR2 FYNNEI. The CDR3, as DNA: TGTGCCAGCAGCATACCTCTCTATGGCTACACCTTC. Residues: CASSIPLYGYTF. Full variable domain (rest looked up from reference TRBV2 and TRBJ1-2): EPEVTQTPSHQVTQMGQEVILRCVPISNHLYFYWYRQILGQKVEFLVSFYNNEISEKSEIFDDQFSVERPDGSNFTLKIRSTKLEDSAMYFCASSIPLYGYTFGSGTRLTVV.

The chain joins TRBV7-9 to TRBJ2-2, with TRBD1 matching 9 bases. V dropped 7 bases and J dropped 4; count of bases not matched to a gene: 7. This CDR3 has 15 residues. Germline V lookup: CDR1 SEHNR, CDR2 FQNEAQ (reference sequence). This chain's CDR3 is CASTKGQGPTGELFF. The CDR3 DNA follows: TGTGCCAGCACCAAGGGACAGGGCCCCACCGGGGAGCTGTTTTTT.

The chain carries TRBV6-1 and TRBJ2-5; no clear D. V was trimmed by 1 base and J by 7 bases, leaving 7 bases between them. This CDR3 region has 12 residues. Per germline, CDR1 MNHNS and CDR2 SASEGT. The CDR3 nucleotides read TGTGCCAGCAGTGAAGTGGCTGGGACCCAGTACTTC. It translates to CASSEVAGTQYF.